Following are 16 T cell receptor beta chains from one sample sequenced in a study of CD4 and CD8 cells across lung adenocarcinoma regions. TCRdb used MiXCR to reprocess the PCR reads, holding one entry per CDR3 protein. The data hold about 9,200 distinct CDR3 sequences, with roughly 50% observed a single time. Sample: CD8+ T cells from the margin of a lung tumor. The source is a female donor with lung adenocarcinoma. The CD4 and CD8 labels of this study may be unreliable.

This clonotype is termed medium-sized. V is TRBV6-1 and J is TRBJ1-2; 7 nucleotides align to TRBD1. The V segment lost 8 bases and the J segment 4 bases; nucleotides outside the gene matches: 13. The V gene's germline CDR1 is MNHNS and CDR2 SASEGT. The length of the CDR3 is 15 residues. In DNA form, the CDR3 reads TGTGCCAGCGGGTGGGAGGGGGCGACACGCTATGGCTACACCTTC. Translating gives CASGWEGATRYGYTF.

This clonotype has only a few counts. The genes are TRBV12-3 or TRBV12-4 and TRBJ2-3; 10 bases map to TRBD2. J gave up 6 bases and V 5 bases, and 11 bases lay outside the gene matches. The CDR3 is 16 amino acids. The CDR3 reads CASSPPRAGGRDTQYF. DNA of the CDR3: TGTGCCAGCAGTCCCCCGAGAGCGGGAGGGAGGGATACGCAGTATTTT.

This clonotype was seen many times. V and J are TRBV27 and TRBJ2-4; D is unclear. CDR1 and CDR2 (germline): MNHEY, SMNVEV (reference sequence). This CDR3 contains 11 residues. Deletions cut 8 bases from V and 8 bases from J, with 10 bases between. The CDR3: CASGPPDIQYF. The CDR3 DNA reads TGTGCCAGCGGTCCTCCAGACATTCAGTACTTC.

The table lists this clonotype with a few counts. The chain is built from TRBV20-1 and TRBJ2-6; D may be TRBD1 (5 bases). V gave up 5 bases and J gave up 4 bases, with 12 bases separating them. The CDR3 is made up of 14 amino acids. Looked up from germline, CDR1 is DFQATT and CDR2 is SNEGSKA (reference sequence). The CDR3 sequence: CSARRGAGANVLTF. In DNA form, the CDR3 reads TGCAGTGCTCGCCGTGGGGCAGGGGCCAACGTCCTGACTTTC.

The CDR3 here is CASSPDGRDSYEQYF. The CDR3 DNA reads TGTGCCAGCAGCCCAGATGGGAGGGACTCCTACGAGCAGTACTTC. The V and J genes are TRBV4-2 and TRBJ2-1, with TRBD2 matching over 7 bases. The J call may not be correct, given that the DNA end is closer to TRBJ2-7. This CDR3 comprises 15 residues. Germline CDR1 and CDR2: LGHNA and YNFKEQ.

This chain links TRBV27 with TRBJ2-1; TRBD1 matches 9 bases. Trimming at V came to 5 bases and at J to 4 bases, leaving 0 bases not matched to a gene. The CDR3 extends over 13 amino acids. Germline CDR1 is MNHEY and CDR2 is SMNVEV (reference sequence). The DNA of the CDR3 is TGTGCCAGCAGTGACAGGGGGTACAATGAGCAGTTCTTC. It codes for CASSDRGYNEQFF.

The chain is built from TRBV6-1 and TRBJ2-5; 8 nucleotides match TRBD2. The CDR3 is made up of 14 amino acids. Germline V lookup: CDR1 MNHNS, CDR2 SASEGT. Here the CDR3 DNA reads TGTGCGGGCAGCGGGGGCCGGGACCCAGATACGCAGTACTTC. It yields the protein CAGSGGRDPDTQYF.

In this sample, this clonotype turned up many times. The CDR3, as DNA: TGCGCCAGCAGTGAAGTGTTTCACCCTCCTTACGAGCAGTACGTC. It is translated as CASSEVFHPPYEQYV. V gene TRBV10-2 combines with J gene TRBJ2-7, with D unresolved. The CDR3 is made up of 15 amino acids. Trimming removed 3 bases at V and 4 bases at J, with 16 bases between. Germline values: CDR1 WSHSY, CDR2 SAAADI.

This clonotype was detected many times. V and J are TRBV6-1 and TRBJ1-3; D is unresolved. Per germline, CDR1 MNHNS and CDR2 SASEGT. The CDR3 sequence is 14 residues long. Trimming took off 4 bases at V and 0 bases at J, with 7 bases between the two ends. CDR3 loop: CASSVDLSGNTIYF. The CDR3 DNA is TGTGCCAGCAGTGTGGACCTCTCTGGAAACACCATATATTTT.

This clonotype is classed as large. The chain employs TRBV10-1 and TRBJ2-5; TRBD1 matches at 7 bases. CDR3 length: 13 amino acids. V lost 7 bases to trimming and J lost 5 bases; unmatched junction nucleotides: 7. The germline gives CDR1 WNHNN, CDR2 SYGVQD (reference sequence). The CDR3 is CASTDRLGETQYF. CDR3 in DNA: TGCGCCAGCACGGACAGGCTGGGTGAGACCCAGTACTTC.

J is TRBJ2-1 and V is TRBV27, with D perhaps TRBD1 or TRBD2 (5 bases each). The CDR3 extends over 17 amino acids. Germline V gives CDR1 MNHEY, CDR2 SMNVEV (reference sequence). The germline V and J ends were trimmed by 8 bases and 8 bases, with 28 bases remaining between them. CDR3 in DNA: TGTGCCAGCGGCAGGGACCTCCGGACCGCCAGTGACGATGAGCAGTTCTTC. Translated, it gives CASGRDLRTASDDEQFF.

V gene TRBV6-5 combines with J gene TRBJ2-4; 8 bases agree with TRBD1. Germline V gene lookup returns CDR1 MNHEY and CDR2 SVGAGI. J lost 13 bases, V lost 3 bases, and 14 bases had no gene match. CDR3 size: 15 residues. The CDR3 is CASSYSDGQGSEQYF. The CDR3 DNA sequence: TGTGCCAGCAGTTATTCCGATGGACAGGGTAGTGAGCAGTACTTC.

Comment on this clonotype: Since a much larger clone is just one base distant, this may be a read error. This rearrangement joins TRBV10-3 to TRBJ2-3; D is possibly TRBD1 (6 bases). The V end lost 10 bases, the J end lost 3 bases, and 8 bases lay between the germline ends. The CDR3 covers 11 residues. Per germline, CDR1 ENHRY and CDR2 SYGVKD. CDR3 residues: CANQGTDTQYF. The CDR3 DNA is TGTGCCAACCAGGGGACAGATACGCAGTATTTT.

CDR3 sequence (DNA): TGTGCCAGCAGTCCAGGGGCACGACCGGAGACCCAGTACTTC. This encodes CASSPGARPETQYF. This chain connects TRBV14 to TRBJ2-3; D is perhaps TRBD1 (6 bases). The end of the DNA aligns better with TRBJ2-5, so the J call may be wrong. The CDR3 has 14 amino acids. Looked up from germline, CDR1 is SGHDN and CDR2 is FVKESK.

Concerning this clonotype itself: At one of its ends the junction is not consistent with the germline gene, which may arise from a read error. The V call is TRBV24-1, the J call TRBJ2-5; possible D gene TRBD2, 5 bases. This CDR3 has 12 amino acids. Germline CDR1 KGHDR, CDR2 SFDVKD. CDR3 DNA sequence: TGTGCCAGCAGTGAGGGCGAAAAGATCCAGTACTTC. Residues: CASSEGEKIQYF.

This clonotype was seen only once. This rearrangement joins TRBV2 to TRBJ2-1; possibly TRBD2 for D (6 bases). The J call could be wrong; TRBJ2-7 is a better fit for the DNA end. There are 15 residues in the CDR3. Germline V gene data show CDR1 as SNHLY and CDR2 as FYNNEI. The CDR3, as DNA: TGTGCCAGCCTATACGGGGGACGCTCCTACAATGAGCAGTACTTC. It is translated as CASLYGGRSYNEQYF.